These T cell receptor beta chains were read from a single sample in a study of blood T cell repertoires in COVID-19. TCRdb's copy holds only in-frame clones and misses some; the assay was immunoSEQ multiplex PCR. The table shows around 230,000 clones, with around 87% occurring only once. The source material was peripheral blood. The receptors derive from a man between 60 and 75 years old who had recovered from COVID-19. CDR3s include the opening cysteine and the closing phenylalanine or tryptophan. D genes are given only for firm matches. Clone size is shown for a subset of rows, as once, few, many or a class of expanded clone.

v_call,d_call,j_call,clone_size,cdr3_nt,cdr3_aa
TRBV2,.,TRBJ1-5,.,TGTGCCAGCAGGACAGGCTACAATCAGCCCCAGCATTTT,CASRTGYNQPQHF
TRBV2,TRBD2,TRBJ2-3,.,TGTGCCAGCAGTGCGGGCGCTAGCGGGGGGCCTACCACAGATACGCAGTATTTT,CASSAGASGGPTTDTQYF
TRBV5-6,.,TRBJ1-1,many,TGTGCCAGCAGCTTGGGGGCTTTAGAAGCTTTCTTT,CASSLGALEAFF
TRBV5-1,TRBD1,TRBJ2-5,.,TGCGCCAGCAGCCTGACAGGGTTAGAGACCCAGTACTTC,CASSLTGLETQYF
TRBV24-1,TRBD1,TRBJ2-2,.,TGTGCCACCGGCCGTGTCAGGGGGTCCCCCGGGGAGCTGTTTTTT,CATGRVRGSPGELFF
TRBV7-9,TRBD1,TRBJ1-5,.,TGTGCCAGCAGCCAGGGACAGCCAGGACAGCCCCAGCATTTT,CASSQGQPGQPQHF
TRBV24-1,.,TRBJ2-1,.,TGTGCCACCAGTGATTTCCAGGGTAGAAATGAGCAGTTCTTC,CATSDFQGRNEQFF
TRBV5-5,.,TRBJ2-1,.,TGTGCCAGCAGCTTGATTCGGGACAATGAGCAGTTCTTC,CASSLIRDNEQFF
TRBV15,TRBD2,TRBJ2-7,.,TGTGCCACCAGCAGAGCTGGGACTAGCACCTACGAGCAGTACTTC,CATSRAGTSTYEQYF
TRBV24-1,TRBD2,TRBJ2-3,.,TGTGCCACCAGTGGGCTAGCGGGGGAGAAGGATACGCAGTATTTT,CATSGLAGEKDTQYF
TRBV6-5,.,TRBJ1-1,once,TGTGCCAGCAGTTACTCAGGGGTCCCCGCTGAAGCTTTCTTT,CASSYSGVPAEAFF
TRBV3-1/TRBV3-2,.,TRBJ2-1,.,TGTGCCAGCAGCCAACGGGCGGGGGCGTACAATGAGCAGTTCTTC,CASSQRAGAYNEQFF
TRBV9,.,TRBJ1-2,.,TGTGCCAGCAGCCCCCAGCAGGCGACCTATGGCTACACCTTC,CASSPQQATYGYTF
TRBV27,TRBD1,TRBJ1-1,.,TGTGCCAGCAGTCTATATACAGGGGTCACGAACACTGAAGCTTTCTTT,CASSLYTGVTNTEAFF
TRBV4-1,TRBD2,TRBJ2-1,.,TGCGCCAGCAGCCCAACGGGAGGGGGGTGGAATGAGCAGTTCTTC,CASSPTGGGWNEQFF
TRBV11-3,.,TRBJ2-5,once,TGTGCCAGCAGCTTAGGTTCTACGGGGGATCAAGAGACCCAGTACTTC,CASSLGSTGDQETQYF
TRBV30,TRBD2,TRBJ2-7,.,TGTGCCTGGAGTGTCCTAGCGGGCTCCTACGAGCAGTACTTC,CAWSVLAGSYEQYF
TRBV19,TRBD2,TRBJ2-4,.,TGTGCCAGTAGTATTGAGCGGGGGGGCCGGGGAAACATTCAGTACTTC,CASSIERGGRGNIQYF
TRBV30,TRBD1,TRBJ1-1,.,TGTGCCTGGAATACCGGGACAGTGGGGTTGAACACTGAAGCTTTCTTT,CAWNTGTVGLNTEAFF
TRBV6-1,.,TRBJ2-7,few,TGTGCCAGCAGTGATAGATCCTCTTGGCGGAGTCAGTACTTC,CASSDRSSWRSQYF
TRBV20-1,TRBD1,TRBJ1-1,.,TGCAGTGCTAGCCAGGGGGCAGCTTTCTTT,CSASQGAAFF
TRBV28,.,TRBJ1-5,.,TGTGCCAGCAGGAAAGCGGGCGAGGGTCTTATTGGCAATCAGCCCCAGCATTTT,CASRKAGEGLIGNQPQHF
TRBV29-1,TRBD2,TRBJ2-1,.,TGCAGCGCCACGGGACTAACTTCAAGGAATGAGCAGTTCTTC,CSATGLTSRNEQFF
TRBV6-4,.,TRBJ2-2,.,TGTGCCAGCAGAGGGGCAGGGAACACCGGGGAGCTGTTTTTT,CASRGAGNTGELFF
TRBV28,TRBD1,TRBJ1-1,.,TGTGCCAGCAGACTACCGGAGGGACAGGGGGCATCGAACACTGAAGCTTTCTTT,CASRLPEGQGASNTEAFF
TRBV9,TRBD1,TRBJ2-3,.,TGTGCCAGCAGCGTGCGACAGGGGGACACAGATACGCAGTATTTT,CASSVRQGDTDTQYF
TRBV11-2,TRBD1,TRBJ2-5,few,TGTGCCAGCAGCCCCGACAGGGGGCGAGAGACCCAGTACTTC,CASSPDRGRETQYF
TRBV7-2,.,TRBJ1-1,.,TGTGCCAGCAGCTTCGGACTCGGAGGAGGCACTGAAGCTTTCTTT,CASSFGLGGGTEAFF
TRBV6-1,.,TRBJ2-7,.,TGTGCCAGCAGTGAATTTAGCCCCAAGTACTTC,CASSEFSPKYF
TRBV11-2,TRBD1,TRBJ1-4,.,TGTGCCAGCAGCTTAGACGGCACAGGGGGTAGCGAAAAACTGTTTTTT,CASSLDGTGGSEKLFF
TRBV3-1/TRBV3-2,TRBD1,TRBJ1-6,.,TGTGCCAGCAGCCATGGAATTCCGGGACAGGCTTATTCACCCCTCCACTTT,CASSHGIPGQAYSPLHF
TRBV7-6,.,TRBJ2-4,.,TGTGCCAGCAGCCAAAGTAGTGGGGCTGGCAAAAACATTCAGTACTTC,CASSQSSGAGKNIQYF
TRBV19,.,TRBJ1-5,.,TGTGCCAGTAGCGGATACAGTCAGCCCCAGCATTTT,CASSGYSQPQHF
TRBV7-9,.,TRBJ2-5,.,TGTGCCAGCAGCTTCCCCCTAGTCAGCGGTGAGACCCAGTACTTC,CASSFPLVSGETQYF
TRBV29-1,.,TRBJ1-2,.,TGCAGCGCGAGGACAGATCGCTCTAATGGCTACACCTTC,CSARTDRSNGYTF
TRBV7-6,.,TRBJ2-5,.,TGTGCCAGCAGACGTACAGGGTCTAGGGGAGAGACCCAGTACTTC,CASRRTGSRGETQYF